The rows below give T cell receptor beta chains drawn from one sample of a study of T cell changes during pregnancy in multiple sclerosis. Data came from immunoSEQ multiplex PCR; TCRdb stores just in-frame clones and leaves some out. The table lists approximately 62,000 clones, 93% of them singletons. The sequencing used CD8+ T cells from peripheral blood mononuclear cells, collected in the second trimester of pregnancy. These TCRs come from a female donor with multiple sclerosis, enrolled in a pregnancy study. Each CDR3 is given with its conserved first and last residue. A D gene is named only where the DNA matches it firmly.

V	D	CDR3
TRBV7-9	TRBD2	CASSLGRTSADTQYF
TRBV11-2	TRBD2	CASSLSGGPTNTGELFF
TRBV5-5	TRBD2	CASSHDPRQTSGGSFEQYF
TRBV2	TRBD1	CASGTGATGNQPQHF
TRBV10-3	NA	CAISGGDGADTQYF
TRBV29-1	NA	CSVGLGGNTEAFF
TRBV7-9	NA	CASSLPGAGNTIYF
TRBV19	NA	CASSGGLSYNEQFF
TRBV7-9	NA	CASSLVGQVPVLNTGELFF
TRBV5-3	TRBD1	CARSLLTGGRGNQPQHF
TRBV10-2	TRBD2	CATLTSGSSTDTQYF
TRBV6-1	NA	CASSETVLNTVEQYF
TRBV7-9	TRBD1	CASSPTGVSYEQYF
TRBV20-1	NA	CSARLVAEQFF
TRBV6-5	NA	CASRENTEAFF
TRBV7-9	NA	CASSLGSQPQHF
TRBV7-9	NA	CASSPPSPNHEQFF
TRBV11-2	NA	CASSLVGGVIGVNTEAFF
TRBV19	NA	CASSAQSDDNEQFF
TRBV27	TRBD2	CASNLAGTSFTGELFF
TRBV6-4	NA	CASSPTTVPDTQYF
TRBV11-2	NA	CASSLLGGLGPYNEQFF
TRBV7-9	NA	CASSPPKRHDQETQYF
TRBV7-9	NA	CASRQYNEQFF
TRBV7-2	TRBD2	CASSLEGGGETQYF
TRBV28	TRBD2	CASSLTSVNNEQFF
TRBV2	NA	CASSEGGGRQETQYF
TRBV7-3	NA	CASTLGGELFF